This TCR beta chain was sequenced for a study of blood T cell repertoires in COVID-19. In the study overall: From the United States, Italy and Spain came samples of acute and convalescent COVID-19. In each case, the material was cDNA or gDNA derived from T cells, B-cell-depleted T cells, or PBMCs.

Original data processing: Amplification from reference gene primers served as the basis for estimated nucleated cell counts. Profiling relied on immunoSEQ multiplex PCR, and the TCRdb table lists in-frame clones only, not all of them. V, J and clone size are taken as reported in that table, and D and trimming were inferred from the DNA itself. The sample has 70,000 to 95,000 clones; approximately 91% are singletons. Input material: peripheral blood. This receptor was identified in a man aged 50-59 years with COVID-19, enrolled during active disease.

This CDR3 is CASSVIAETQYF. In nucleotides, the CDR3 is TGCGCCAGCAGCGTAATAGCTGAGACCCAGTACTTC. J is TRBJ2-5 and V is TRBV5-1; no clear D gene. This CDR3 is built from 12 residues. CDR1 and CDR2 from the germline V gene are SGHRS and YFSETQ. Trimming stripped 4 bases from V and 5 bases from J, with 9 bases between. The complete variable domain, with remaining parts taken from reference TRBV5-1 and TRBJ2-5, reads KAGVTQTPRYLIKTRGQQVTLSCSPISGHRSVSWYQQTPGQGLQFLFEYFSETQRNKGNFPGRFSGRQFSNSRSEMNVSTLELGDSALYLCASSVIAETQYFGPGTRLLVL.